Listed below are T cell receptor beta chains from one sample, sequenced in a study of T cell responses to AZD1222 COVID-19 vaccine. Produced via immunoSEQ multiplex PCR; TCRdb's table is partial and in-frame only. This repertoire shows 30,000 to 40,000 clones, 88% found once; its top ten account for about 15%. The sequencing used peripheral blood, collected 28 days after the second AZD1222 dose. The receptor set was obtained from an adult who received the AZD1222 COVID-19 vaccine. CDR3s include the opening cysteine and the closing phenylalanine or tryptophan. A D gene is named only where the DNA matches it firmly. Size tells how often a clone was seen (once, few, many) or the class of an expanded clone, and some rows leave it out.

d_gene	v_gene	abundance	j_gene	CDR3aa	CDR3nt
.	TRBV27	.	TRBJ1-5	CASRTGGSSRPQHF	TGTGCCAGCAGGACCGGAGGGTCGTCTCGGCCCCAGCATTTT
.	TRBV18	once	TRBJ2-7	CASSRTDFQGSEQYF	TGTGCCAGCTCACGAACAGACTTCCAGGGGAGCGAGCAGTACTTC
.	TRBV7-2	.	TRBJ1-2	CASSPWGGGTGYTF	TGTGCCAGCAGCCCCTGGGGCGGAGGAACTGGCTACACCTTC
.	TRBV4-1	.	TRBJ2-7	CASSQGDTNSYEQYF	TGCGCCAGCAGCCAGGGGGACACAAATTCCTACGAGCAGTACTTC
TRBD2	TRBV27	.	TRBJ2-3	CASSLSITHLAGDEYF	TGTGCCAGCAGTTTATCGATCACACACCTAGCGGGGGATGAGTATTTT
.	TRBV10-3	.	TRBJ1-1	CAISESDRLAGEAFF	TGTGCCATCAGTGAGTCAGACAGGCTGGCGGGTGAAGCTTTCTTT
.	TRBV27	.	TRBJ1-5	CASSSWRQPQHF	TGTGCCAGCAGTTCCTGGAGGCAGCCCCAGCATTTT
.	TRBV4-1	.	TRBJ1-3	CASSQALGGTGNTIYF	TGCGCCAGCAGCCAAGCTCTCGGAGGCACTGGAAACACCATATATTTT
.	TRBV19	.	TRBJ2-1	CASGLGGPYNEQFF	TGTGCCAGTGGCCTCGGGGGGCCCTACAATGAGCAGTTCTTC
.	TRBV7-2	.	TRBJ1-2	CASSGTWGSYSYTF	TGTGCCAGCAGTGGGACGTGGGGATCCTACAGCTACACCTTC
.	TRBV6-4	.	TRBJ2-3	CASSDWASSDTQYF	TGTGCCAGCAGTGACTGGGCTAGCTCAGATACGCAGTATTTT
.	TRBV29-1	.	TRBJ2-7	CSARGVGVYEQYF	TGCAGCGCCCGAGGGGTGGGGGTCTACGAGCAGTACTTC
TRBD1	TRBV27	.	TRBJ1-1	CASRQGHTEAFF	TGTGCCAGCAGACAGGGGCACACTGAAGCTTTCTTT
.	TRBV7-8	.	TRBJ1-4	CASSLGRDEKLFF	TGTGCCAGCAGCTTAGGTCGGGATGAAAAACTGTTTTTT
.	TRBV30	.	TRBJ1-4	CAWSAGSAEKLFF	TGTGCCTGGAGTGCCGGGTCAGCTGAAAAACTGTTTTTT
TRBD1	TRBV18	.	TRBJ1-1	CASSPGQSNTEAFF	TGTGCCAGCTCGCCGGGACAGTCGAACACTGAAGCTTTCTTT
TRBD1	TRBV19	once	TRBJ2-2	CASSLGQMNTGELFF	TGTGCCAGTAGCTTGGGACAGATGAACACCGGGGAGCTGTTTTTT
TRBD2	TRBV20-1	.	TRBJ2-5	CSASRLAGETQYF	TGCAGTGCTAGTAGACTAGCGGGGGAGACCCAGTACTTC
TRBD2	TRBV2	once	TRBJ2-1	CASSPLRGDYLWNEQFF	TGTGCCAGCAGTCCCCTACGGGGGGACTACTTATGGAATGAGCAGTTCTTC